These 8 T cell receptor beta chains were all obtained from the same sample, sequenced in a study of T cell repertoires in cytomegalovirus infection. TCRdb fed the reads into MiXCR, producing one record per CDR3 protein. Seen here are about 920,000 distinct CDR3 sequences, roughly 31% observed once, and the top ten hold around 15%. The antigens for these receptors are not known. Sequencing used cultured CD8+ T cells from PBMCs, obtained from culture after CMV antigen stimulation. Every receptor here comes from a human donor in good health (CMV status not recorded). Some clones in this sample may be carry-over from other donors' samples.

The chain couples TRBV18 to TRBJ1-2; no definite D call. V gave up 3 bases and J gave up 8 bases, with 13 bases separating them. CDR1 and CDR2 from the germline V gene are KGHSH and LQKENI. The CDR3 is 13 amino acids. The CDR3 sequence is CASSPSKIQGYTF. Here the CDR3 DNA reads TGTGCCAGCTCACCGAGCAAGATTCAGGGCTACACCTTC.

This chain joins TRBV19 and TRBJ1-5, with TRBD1 matching over 7 bases. Trimming at V came to 7 bases and at J to 9 bases, leaving 15 bases not matched to a gene. From germline, CDR1 is LNHDA and CDR2 SQIVND (reference sequence). The CDR3 has 15 amino acids. Here the CDR3 DNA reads TGTGCCAGTACTCCCCGGGACAGCCCCTACGGGCCCCAGCATTTT. Translated: CASTPRDSPYGPQHF.

The chain joins TRBV7-9 to TRBJ2-3; 9 nucleotides match TRBD1. V trimming: 5 bases; J trimming: 5 bases; junction bases outside the gene matches: 14. From germline, CDR1 is SEHNR and CDR2 FQNEAQ (reference sequence). CDR3 length equals 17 residues. The CDR3 reads CASSSLGQGTGEDTQYF. The CDR3 region has the DNA TGTGCCAGCAGCAGCCTTGGACAGGGGACGGGGGAAGATACGCAGTATTTT.

V usage is TRBV4-1 and J usage is TRBJ1-3; D gene unclear. Trimming removed 7 bases from V and 0 bases from J, with 13 bases in between. This CDR3 spans 15 amino acids. CDR1 MGHRA and CDR2 YSYEKL come from the germline V gene. The CDR3 nucleotides read TGCGCCAGCACCTTAGGACGTTCCTCTGGAAACACCATATATTTT. This codes for CASTLGRSSGNTIYF.

This clonotype has a handful of counts. V usage is TRBV7-9 and J usage is TRBJ1-1, with 7 bases identical to TRBD1. With 3 bases clipped from V and 1 base from J, the junction kept 8 bases outside the gene matches. The length of the CDR3 is 16 residues. The germline gives CDR1 SEHNR, CDR2 FQNEAQ (reference sequence). For the CDR3, the DNA is TGTGCCAGCAGCTTGACAGGGAAGGAAGCGAACACTGAAGCTTTCTTT. Translating it yields CASSLTGKEANTEAFF.

The chain couples TRBV2 to TRBJ2-1, with TRBD2 identical over 14 bases. The V and J ends lost 7 bases and 4 bases, in that order; junction bases with no gene match: 9. CDR3 size: 17 residues. Germline V gives CDR1 SNHLY, CDR2 FYNNEI. CDR3 coding DNA: TGTGCCAGCACGGGACTAGCGGGGGAGACCCTATACAATGAGCAGTTCTTC. Translation: CASTGLAGETLYNEQFF.

This clonotype turned up a few times. The chain has TRBV6-6 and TRBJ2-5, with D tentatively TRBD2 (6 bases). Germline V gives CDR1 MNHNY, CDR2 SVGAGI (reference sequence). CDR3 length equals 14 residues. The ends were cut back, 2 bases at V and 0 bases at J, with 7 bases in the middle. CDR3 sequence reads: CASSYTGDQETQYF. The CDR3 DNA is TGTGCCAGCAGTTACACGGGAGACCAAGAGACCCAGTACTTC.

This clonotype was counted many times. This chain joins TRBV18 and TRBJ1-2; D ambiguous. Trimming pared 6 bases from V and 8 bases from J, leaving 13 bases between. This CDR3 has 12 residues. CDR1 KGHSH and CDR2 LQKENI come from the germline V gene. In DNA form, the CDR3 reads TGTGCCAGCTCCCTGGATCGGTACGGCTACACCTTC. Translation: CASSLDRYGYTF.